A selection of T cell receptor beta chains follows, all from one sample in a study of T cell repertoires in cytomegalovirus infection. No antigen has been identified for these receptors. MiXCR, run by TCRdb on the reads, gives a single entry per CDR3 protein. Of roughly 860,000 distinct CDR3 sequences listed, approximately 32% are singletons. The sequencing here drew on cultured CD8+ T cells from PBMCs, taken from culture after CMV antigen stimulation. The receptors were sampled from a human donor in good health (CMV status not recorded). Some clones in this sample may be carry-over from other donors' samples. Both conserved end residues are part of each CDR3. The order of the fields is J gene, D gene, V gene, clone size, CDR3 DNA, CDR3 protein. D genes are given only for firm matches. Rows give clone size only sometimes, using once, few, many, or a class for an expanded clone.

>TRBJ1-2|.|TRBV10-3|.
TGTGCCATCTGGGCAGGGGATGGCTACACCTTC
CAIWAGDGYTF
>TRBJ1-5|.|TRBV28|.
TGTGCCAGCATTCCGAGAGGATACGGTCAGCCCCAGCATTTT
CASIPRGYGQPQHF
>TRBJ2-7|.|TRBV6-6|few
TGTGCCAGCAGTTACCTGGAGGGGGCTAGTTACGAGCAGTACTTC
CASSYLEGASYEQYF
>TRBJ1-4|.|TRBV6-1|.
TGTGCCAGCAGTGAAGCGACAGTAATTGCAACTAATGAAAAACTGTTTTTT
CASSEATVIATNEKLFF
>TRBJ1-2|.|TRBV29-1|few
TGCAGCGTTGAAGATAAGGGACACCCCTATGGCTACACCTTC
CSVEDKGHPYGYTF
>TRBJ1-5|.|TRBV12-3/TRBV12-4|.
TGTGCCAGCAGTTCCCCCGGGACACAAGCCAATCAGCCCCAGCATTTT
CASSSPGTQANQPQHF
>TRBJ2-5|.|TRBV5-5|.
TGTGCCAGCAGCGAGGGCGGGCAAGTGGTAAAGACCCAGTACTTC
CASSEGGQVVKTQYF
>TRBJ1-5|.|TRBV12-3/TRBV12-4|many
TGTGCCAGCAGTCCTACAGGTTATAGCAATCAGCCCCAGCATTTT
CASSPTGYSNQPQHF
>TRBJ1-1|.|TRBV6-5|few
TGTGCCAGCAGTTACCAATCGCTAACTGAAGCTTTCTTT
CASSYQSLTEAFF
>TRBJ2-1|TRBD1|TRBV7-9|.
TGTGCCAGCAGCTTAGGGGGACAGGGGGTATACAATGAGCAGTTCTTC
CASSLGGQGVYNEQFF
>TRBJ2-2|.|TRBV24-1|.
TGTGCCACCAGTGATCGCCGGGACGGATACACCGGGGAGCTGTTTTTT
CATSDRRDGYTGELFF
>TRBJ2-3|.|TRBV2|.
TGTGCCACCCCTCTCTCCGATACGCAGTATTTT
CATPLSDTQYF
>TRBJ1-1|.|TRBV10-3|few
TGTGCCATCAGTGAGTCTGACGGGAACACTGAAGCTTTCTTT
CAISESDGNTEAFF
>TRBJ2-2|.|TRBV19|.
TGTGCCAGTAGTATATGGGCTGAGGGCGGCGGGGAGCTGTTTTTT
CASSIWAEGGGELFF
>TRBJ2-1|TRBD2|TRBV19|.
TGTGCCAGTAGTATAGCAGGCGGGGGATATGAGCAGTTCTTC
CASSIAGGGYEQFF
>TRBJ1-6|TRBD1|TRBV7-2|.
TGTGCCAGCAGCTTGACAGGGGCCACAGAGTCCCTCCACTTT
CASSLTGATESLHF
>TRBJ2-1|.|TRBV12-3/TRBV12-4|.
TGTGCCAGCAGTTTACACGTAGGACAACCGTACAATGAGCAGTTCTTC
CASSLHVGQPYNEQFF
>TRBJ2-4|.|TRBV6-1|.
TGTGCCAGCAGTGGTAGAGGGTTAGCCAAAAACATTCAGTACTTC
CASSGRGLAKNIQYF
>TRBJ2-3|.|TRBV7-9|many
TGTGCCAGCAGCTTGCCAGGTAGCACAGATACGCAGTATTTT
CASSLPGSTDTQYF
>TRBJ1-1|.|TRBV7-8|.
TGTGCCAGCAGCTTCCTGAGGAGGGGAGACACTGAAGCTTTCTTT
CASSFLRRGDTEAFF
>TRBJ2-1|.|TRBV7-9|few
TGTGCCAGCAGCGGATCAGCTTCCTACAATGAGCAGTTCTTC
CASSGSASYNEQFF
>TRBJ2-1|.|TRBV19|few
TGTGCCAGTAGTATACTCAATACGGAGCAGTTCTTC
CASSILNTEQFF
>TRBJ1-2|.|TRBV7-8|.
TGTGCCAGCAGCTTACAAGCAGGGCCCTATGACTACACCTTC
CASSLQAGPYDYTF
>TRBJ1-3|TRBD1|TRBV6-6|.
TGTGCCAGCAGAGCCGGGACAGCCTCTGGAAACACCATATATTTT
CASRAGTASGNTIYF
>TRBJ2-2|.|TRBV7-4|.
TGTGTCAGCAGCTTGGGCCGTGGGGAGCTGTTTTTT
CVSSLGRGELFF
>TRBJ2-5|.|TRBV7-9|.
TGTGCCAGCAGCCCTTCGGAGGCCGGAGTGTCACCCCAAGAGACCCAGTACTTC
CASSPSEAGVSPQETQYF
>TRBJ1-5|.|TRBV12-3/TRBV12-4|few
TGTGCCAGCAGTACCGGGACGGCAGTTGGCAATCAGCCCCAGCATTTT
CASSTGTAVGNQPQHF
>TRBJ2-7|.|TRBV14|few
TGTGCCAGCAGCCATCCGGCTACCTCCTACGAGCAGTACTTC
CASSHPATSYEQYF
>TRBJ1-2|TRBD1|TRBV10-2|.
TGCGCCAGCAGTGAGTTCAATGGACCGGGACAGGGTTATGGCTACACCTTC
CASSEFNGPGQGYGYTF
>TRBJ1-1|.|TRBV27|many
TGTGCCAGCAGCCTTAGCCGGGGTACTGAAGCTTTCTTT
CASSLSRGTEAFF
>TRBJ2-7|.|TRBV6-6|.
TGTGCCAGCAGTGATGGGAACCGAGCAGTCTTCAACGAGCAGTACTTC
CASSDGNRAVFNEQYF